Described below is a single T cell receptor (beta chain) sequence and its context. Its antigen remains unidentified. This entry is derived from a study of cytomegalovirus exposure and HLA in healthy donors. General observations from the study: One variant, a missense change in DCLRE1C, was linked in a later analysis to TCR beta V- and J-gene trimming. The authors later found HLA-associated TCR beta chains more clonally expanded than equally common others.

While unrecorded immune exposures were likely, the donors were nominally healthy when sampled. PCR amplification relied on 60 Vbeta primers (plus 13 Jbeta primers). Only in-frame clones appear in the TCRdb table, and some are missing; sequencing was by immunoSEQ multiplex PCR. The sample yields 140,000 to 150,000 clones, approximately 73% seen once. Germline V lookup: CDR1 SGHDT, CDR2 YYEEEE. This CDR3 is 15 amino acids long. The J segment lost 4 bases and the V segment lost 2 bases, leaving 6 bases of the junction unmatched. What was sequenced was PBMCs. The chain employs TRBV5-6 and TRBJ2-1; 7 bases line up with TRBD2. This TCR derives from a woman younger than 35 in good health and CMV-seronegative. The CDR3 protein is CASSFGRTRYNEQFF. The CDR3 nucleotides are TGTGCCAGCAGCTTTGGAAGGACTAGGTACAATGAGCAGTTCTTC. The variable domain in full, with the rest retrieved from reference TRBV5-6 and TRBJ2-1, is DAGVTQSPTHLIKTRGQQVTLRCSPKSGHDTVSWYQQALGQGPQFIFQYYEEEERQRGNFPDRFSGHQFPNYSSELNVNALLLGDSALYLCASSFGRTRYNEQFFGPGTRLTVL.